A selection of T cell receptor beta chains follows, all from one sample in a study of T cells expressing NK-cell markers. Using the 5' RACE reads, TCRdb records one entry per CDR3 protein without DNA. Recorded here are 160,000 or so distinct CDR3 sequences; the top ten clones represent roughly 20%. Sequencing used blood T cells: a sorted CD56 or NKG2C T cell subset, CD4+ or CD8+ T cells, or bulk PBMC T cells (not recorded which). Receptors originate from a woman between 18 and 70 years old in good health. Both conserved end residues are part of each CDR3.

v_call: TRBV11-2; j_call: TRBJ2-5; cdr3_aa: CASSPTGTTPHQYF
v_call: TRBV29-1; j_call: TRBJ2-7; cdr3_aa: CSVEGTSGRGYEQYF
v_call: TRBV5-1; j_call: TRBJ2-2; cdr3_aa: CASFPGQPNTGELFF
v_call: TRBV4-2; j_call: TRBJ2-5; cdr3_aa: CASSQTGGQETQYF
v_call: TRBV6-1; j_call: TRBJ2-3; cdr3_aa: CASAGNPGLAGGDTQYF
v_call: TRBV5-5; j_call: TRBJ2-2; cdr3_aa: CASSLGAGNPTGELFF
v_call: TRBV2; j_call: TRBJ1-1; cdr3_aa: CASHMDGNTEAFF
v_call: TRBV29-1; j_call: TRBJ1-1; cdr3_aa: CSGRGGTTEAFF
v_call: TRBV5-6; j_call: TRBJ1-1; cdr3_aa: CASRIQTVNTEAFF
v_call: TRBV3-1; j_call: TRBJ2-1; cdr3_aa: CASSPSAGPHNEQFF
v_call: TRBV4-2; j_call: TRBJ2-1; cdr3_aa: CASSQESSPNEQFF
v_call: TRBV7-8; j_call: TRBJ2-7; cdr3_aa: CASSESTGLFYEQYF
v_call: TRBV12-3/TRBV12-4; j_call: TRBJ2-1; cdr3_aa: CASSLDRSGSYNEQFF
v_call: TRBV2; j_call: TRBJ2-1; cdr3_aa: CATKPSGGASNEQFF
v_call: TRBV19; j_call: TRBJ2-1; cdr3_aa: CASRLAGDFVEQFF
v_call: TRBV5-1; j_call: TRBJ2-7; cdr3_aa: CASSPSGRPRYF
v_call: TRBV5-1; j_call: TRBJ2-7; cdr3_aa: CASSSISGASSYEQYF
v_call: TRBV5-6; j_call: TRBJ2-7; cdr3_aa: CASSWTAYEQYF
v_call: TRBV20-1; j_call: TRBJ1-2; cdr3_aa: CSATGGYYGYTF
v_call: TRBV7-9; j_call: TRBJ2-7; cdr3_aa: CASTPLASYEQYF
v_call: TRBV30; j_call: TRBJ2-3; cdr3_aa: CALTSSGGAADTQYF
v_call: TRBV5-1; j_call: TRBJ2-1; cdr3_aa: CASTNSGGASYNEQFF